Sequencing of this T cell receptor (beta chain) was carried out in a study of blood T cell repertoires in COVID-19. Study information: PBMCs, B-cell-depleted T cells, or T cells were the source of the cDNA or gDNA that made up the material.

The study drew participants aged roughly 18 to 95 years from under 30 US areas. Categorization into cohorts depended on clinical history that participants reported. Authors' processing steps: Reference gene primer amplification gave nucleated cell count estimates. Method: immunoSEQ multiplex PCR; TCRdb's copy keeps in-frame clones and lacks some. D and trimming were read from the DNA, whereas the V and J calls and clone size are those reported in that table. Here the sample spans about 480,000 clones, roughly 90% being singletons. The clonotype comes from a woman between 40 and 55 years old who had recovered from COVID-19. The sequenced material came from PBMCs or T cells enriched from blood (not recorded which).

This CDR3 reads CASSPETSGRASTDTQYF. The CDR3 DNA is TGTGCCAGCAGTCCCGAGACTAGCGGGAGAGCTAGCACAGATACGCAGTATTTT. The genes are TRBV7-9 and TRBJ2-3; 12 bases align to TRBD2. CDR3 length: 18 residues. The ends lost 6 bases at V and 0 bases at J; junction bases unmatched: 10. Germline-derived CDR1 and CDR2 are SEHNR and FQNEAQ (reference sequence).